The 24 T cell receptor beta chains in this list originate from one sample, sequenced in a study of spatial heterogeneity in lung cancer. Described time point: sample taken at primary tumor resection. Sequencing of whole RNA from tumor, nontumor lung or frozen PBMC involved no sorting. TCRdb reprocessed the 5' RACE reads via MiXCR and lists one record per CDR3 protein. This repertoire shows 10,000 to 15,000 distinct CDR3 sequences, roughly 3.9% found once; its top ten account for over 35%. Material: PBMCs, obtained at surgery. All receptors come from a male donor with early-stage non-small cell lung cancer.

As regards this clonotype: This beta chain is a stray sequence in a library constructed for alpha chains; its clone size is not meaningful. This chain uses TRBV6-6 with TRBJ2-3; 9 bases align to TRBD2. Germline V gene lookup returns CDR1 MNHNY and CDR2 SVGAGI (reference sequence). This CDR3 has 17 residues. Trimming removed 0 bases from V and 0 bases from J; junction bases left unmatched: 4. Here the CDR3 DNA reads TGTGCCAGCAGTTACTCAGTAGCGGGAGCGAGCACAGATACGCAGTATTTT. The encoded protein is CASSYSVAGASTDTQYF.

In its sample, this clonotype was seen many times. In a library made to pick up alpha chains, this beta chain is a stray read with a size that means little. CDR3: CASSVGLAGANEQFF. CDR3 in DNA: TGTGCCAGCAGCGTAGGACTAGCGGGAGCAAATGAGCAGTTCTTC. The chain combines TRBV9 with TRBJ2-1, with 12 bases lining up with TRBD2. CDR3 size: 15 residues. The J segment lost 7 bases and the V segment lost 0 bases, leaving 2 bases of the junction unmatched. Germline lookup yields CDR1 SGDLS and CDR2 YYNGEE.

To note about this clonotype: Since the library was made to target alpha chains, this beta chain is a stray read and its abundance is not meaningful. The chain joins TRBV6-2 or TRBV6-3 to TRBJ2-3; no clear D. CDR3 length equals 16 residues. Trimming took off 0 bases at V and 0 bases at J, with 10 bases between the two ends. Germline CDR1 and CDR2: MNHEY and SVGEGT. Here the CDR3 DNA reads TGTGCCAGCAGTTACTCTGGGGAAGGCAGCACAGATACGCAGTATTTT. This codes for CASSYSGEGSTDTQYF.

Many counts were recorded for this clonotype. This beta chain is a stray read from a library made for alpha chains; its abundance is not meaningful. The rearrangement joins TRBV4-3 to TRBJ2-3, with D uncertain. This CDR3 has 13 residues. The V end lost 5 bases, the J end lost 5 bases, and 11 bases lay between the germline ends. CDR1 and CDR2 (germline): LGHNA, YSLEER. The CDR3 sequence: CASSSRPLDTQYF. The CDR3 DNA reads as TGCGCCAGCAGCTCCCGCCCCCTAGATACGCAGTATTTT.

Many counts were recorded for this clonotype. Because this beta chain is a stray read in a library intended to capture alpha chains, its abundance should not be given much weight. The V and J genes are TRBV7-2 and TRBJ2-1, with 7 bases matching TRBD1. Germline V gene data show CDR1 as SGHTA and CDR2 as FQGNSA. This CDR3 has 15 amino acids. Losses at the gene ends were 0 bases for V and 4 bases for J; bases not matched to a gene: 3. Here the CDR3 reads CASSLASRGYNEQFF. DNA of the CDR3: TGTGCCAGCAGCTTAGCGAGCAGGGGGTACAATGAGCAGTTCTTC.

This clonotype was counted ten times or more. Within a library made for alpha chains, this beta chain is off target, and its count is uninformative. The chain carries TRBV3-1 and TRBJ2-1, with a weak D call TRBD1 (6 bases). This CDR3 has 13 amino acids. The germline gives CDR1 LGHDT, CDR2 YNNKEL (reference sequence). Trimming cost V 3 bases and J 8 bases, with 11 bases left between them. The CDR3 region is CASSQMAGDEQFF. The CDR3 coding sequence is TGTGCCAGCAGCCAGATGGCAGGGGATGAGCAGTTCTTC.

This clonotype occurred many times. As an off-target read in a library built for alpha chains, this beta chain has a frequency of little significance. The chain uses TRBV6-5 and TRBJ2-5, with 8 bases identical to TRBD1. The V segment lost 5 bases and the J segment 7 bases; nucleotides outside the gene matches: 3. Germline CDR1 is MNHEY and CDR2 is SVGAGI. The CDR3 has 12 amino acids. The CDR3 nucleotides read TGTGCCAGCAGTGACACAGGGGGGACCCAGTACTTC. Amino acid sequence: CASSDTGGTQYF.

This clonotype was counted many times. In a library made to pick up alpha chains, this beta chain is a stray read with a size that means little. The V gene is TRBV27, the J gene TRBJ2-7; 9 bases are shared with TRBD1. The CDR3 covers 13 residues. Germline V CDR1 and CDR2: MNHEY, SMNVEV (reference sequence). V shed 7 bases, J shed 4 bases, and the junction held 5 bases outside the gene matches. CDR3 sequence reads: CASKRTGVYEQYF. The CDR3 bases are TGTGCCAGCAAACGGACAGGGGTGTACGAGCAGTACTTC.

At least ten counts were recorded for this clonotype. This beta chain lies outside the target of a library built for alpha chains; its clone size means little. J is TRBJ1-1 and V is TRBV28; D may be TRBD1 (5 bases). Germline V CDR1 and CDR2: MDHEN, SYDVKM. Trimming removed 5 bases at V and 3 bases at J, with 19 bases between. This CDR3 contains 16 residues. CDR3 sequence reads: CASSPTAGGDDTEAFF. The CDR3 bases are TGTGCCAGCAGTCCCACCGCCGGGGGGGACGACACTGAAGCTTTCTTT. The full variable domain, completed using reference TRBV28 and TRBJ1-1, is DVKVTQSSRYLVKRTGEKVFLECVQDMDHENMFWYRQDPGLGLRLIYFSYDVKMKEKGDIPEGYSVSREKKERFSLILESASTNQTSMYLCASSPTAGGDDTEAFFGQGTRLTVV.

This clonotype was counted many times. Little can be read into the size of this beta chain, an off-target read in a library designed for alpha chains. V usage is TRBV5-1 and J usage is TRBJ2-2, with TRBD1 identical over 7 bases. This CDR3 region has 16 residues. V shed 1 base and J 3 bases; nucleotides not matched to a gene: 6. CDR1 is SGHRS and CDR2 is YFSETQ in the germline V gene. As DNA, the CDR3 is TGCGCCAGCAGCTTGTATGGGACAGAAGACACCGGGGAGCTGTTTTTT. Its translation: CASSLYGTEDTGELFF.

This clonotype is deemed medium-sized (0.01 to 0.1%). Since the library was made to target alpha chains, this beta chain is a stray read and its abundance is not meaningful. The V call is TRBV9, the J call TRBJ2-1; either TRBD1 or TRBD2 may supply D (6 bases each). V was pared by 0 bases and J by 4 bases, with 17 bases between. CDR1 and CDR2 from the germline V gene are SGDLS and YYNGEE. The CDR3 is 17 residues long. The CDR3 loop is CASSVEAPRGAYNEQFF. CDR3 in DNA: TGTGCCAGCAGCGTAGAAGCTCCTAGGGGGGCTTACAATGAGCAGTTCTTC. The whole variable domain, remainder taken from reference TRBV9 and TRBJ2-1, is DSGVTQTPKHLITATGQRVTLRCSPRSGDLSVYWYQQSLDQGLQFLIQYYNGEERAKGNILERFSAQQFPDLHSELNLSSLELGDSALYFCASSVEAPRGAYNEQFFGPGTRLTVL.

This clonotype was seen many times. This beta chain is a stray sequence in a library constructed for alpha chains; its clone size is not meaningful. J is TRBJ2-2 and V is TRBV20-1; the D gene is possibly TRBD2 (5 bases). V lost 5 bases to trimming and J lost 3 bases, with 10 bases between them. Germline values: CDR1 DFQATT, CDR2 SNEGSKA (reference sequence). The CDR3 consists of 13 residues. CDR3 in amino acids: CSAAGGDTGELFF. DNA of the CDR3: TGCAGTGCTGCTGGAGGCGACACCGGGGAGCTGTTTTTT.

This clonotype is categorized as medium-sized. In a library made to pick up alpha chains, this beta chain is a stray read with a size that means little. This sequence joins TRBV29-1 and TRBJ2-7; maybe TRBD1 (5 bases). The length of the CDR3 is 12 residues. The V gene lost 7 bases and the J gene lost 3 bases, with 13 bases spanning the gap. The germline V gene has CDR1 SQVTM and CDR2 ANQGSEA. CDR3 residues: CSAYRSGYEQYF. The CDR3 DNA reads TGCAGCGCCTACAGGTCGGGCTACGAGCAGTACTTC.

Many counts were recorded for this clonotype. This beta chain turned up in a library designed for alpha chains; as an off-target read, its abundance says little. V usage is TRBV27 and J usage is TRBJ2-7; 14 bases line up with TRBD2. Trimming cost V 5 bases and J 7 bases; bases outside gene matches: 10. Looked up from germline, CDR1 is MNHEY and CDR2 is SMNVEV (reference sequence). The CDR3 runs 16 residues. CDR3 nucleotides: TGTGCCAGCAGTCCACTCGGGACTAGCGGGAGTCGTGAGCAGTACTTC. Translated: CASSPLGTSGSREQYF.

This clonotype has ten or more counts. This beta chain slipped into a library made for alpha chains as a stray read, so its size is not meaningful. This chain's CDR3 is CASSLGGAGVNEQFF. As DNA, the CDR3 is TGTGCCAGCAGCTTAGGCGGGGCGGGGGTCAATGAGCAGTTCTTC. This chain uses TRBV7-9 with TRBJ2-1; 7 positions agree with TRBD2. Germline assignment: CDR1 SEHNR and CDR2 FQNEAQ (reference sequence). After removal of 1 base from V and 6 bases from J, the junction contained 6 bases not matched to a gene. This CDR3 region has 15 residues.

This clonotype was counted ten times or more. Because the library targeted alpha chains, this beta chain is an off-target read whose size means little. This chain's CDR3 is CASRPGLLTGELFF. The CDR3 nucleotides read TGTGCCAGCAGGCCGGGACTGCTCACCGGGGAGCTGTTTTTT. The V gene is TRBV6-2 or TRBV6-3, the J gene TRBJ2-2; tentative D call: TRBD2 (6 bases). V dropped 6 bases and J dropped 4 bases, with 12 bases sitting between them. CDR3 length: 14 amino acids. Germline V CDR1 and CDR2: MNHEY, SVGEGT.

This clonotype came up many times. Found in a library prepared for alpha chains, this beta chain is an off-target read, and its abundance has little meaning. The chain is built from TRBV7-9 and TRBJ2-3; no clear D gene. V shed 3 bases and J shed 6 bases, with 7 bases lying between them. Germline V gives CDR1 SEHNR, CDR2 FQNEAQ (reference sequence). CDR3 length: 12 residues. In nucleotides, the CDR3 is TGTGCCAGCAGCTTCCAGTGGGATACGCAGTATTTT. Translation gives CASSFQWDTQYF.

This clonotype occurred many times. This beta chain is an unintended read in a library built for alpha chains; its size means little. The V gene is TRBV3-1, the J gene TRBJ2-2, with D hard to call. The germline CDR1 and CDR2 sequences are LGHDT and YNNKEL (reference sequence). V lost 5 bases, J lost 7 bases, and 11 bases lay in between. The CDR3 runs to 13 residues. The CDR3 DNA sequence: TGTGCCAGCAGCACCCACGGCGGCGGGGAGCTGTTTTTT. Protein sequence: CASSTHGGGELFF.

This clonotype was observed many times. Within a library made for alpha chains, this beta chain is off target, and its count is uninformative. CDR3 bases: TGTGCCACCAGTGATGGGACTAGCGGGAGGAGAGGGTCCTACGAGCAGTACTTC. Protein sequence: CATSDGTSGRRGSYEQYF. This chain joins TRBV24-1 and TRBJ2-7, with 15 bases fitting TRBD2. The germline gives CDR1 KGHDR, CDR2 SFDVKD. The CDR3 runs to 18 residues. With 3 bases clipped from V and 1 base from J, the junction kept 6 bases outside the gene matches.

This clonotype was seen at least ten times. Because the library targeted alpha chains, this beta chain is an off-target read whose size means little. This CDR3 reads CASSRAYNEQFF. CDR3 bases: TGTGCCAGCAGTAGGGCCTACAATGAGCAGTTCTTC. J is TRBJ2-1 and V is TRBV28; D gene uncertain. The CDR3 has 12 amino acids. Germline V gene data show CDR1 as MDHEN and CDR2 as SYDVKM. Trimming took 5 bases from V and 2 from J, leaving 4 bases between them. Looking up the rest from reference TRBV28 and TRBJ2-1 gives the full variable domain: DVKVTQSSRYLVKRTGEKVFLECVQDMDHENMFWYRQDPGLGLRLIYFSYDVKMKEKGDIPEGYSVSREKKERFSLILESASTNQTSMYLCASSRAYNEQFFGPGTRLTVL.

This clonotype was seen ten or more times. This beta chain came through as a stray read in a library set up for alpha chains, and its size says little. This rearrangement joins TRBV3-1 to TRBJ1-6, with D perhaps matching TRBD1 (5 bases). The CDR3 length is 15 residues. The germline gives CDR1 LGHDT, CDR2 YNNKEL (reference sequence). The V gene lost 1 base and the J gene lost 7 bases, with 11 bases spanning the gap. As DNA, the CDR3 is TGTGCCAGCAGCCAAGGGACAACTAGAAATTCACCCCTCCACTTT. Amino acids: CASSQGTTRNSPLHF.

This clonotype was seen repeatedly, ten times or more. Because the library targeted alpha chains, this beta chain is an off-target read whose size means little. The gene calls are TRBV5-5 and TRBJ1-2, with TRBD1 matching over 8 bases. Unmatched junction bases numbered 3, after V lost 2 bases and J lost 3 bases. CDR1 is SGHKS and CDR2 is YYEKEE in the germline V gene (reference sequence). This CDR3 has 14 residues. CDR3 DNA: TGTGCCAGCAGCTTCGACAGGGGACACTATGGCTACACCTTC. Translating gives CASSFDRGHYGYTF.

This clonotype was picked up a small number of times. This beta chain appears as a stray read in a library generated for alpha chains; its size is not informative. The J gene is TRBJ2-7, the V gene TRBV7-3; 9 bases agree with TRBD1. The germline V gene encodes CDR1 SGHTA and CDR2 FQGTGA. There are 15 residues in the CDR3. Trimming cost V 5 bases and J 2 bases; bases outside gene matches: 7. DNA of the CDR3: TGTGCCAGCAGCCCCTCGGGACAGGGCCCCTACGAGCAGTACTTC. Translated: CASSPSGQGPYEQYF.

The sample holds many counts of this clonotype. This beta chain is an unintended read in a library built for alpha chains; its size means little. The CDR3 reads CASSQDSSHPGQYF. CDR3 bases: TGCGCCAGCAGCCAAGATAGTAGCCATCCCGGGCAGTACTTC. The rearrangement links TRBV4-3 to TRBJ2-7, with no clear D. With 0 bases removed from V and 9 bases from J, the gap between germline ends came to 15 bases. The CDR3 runs 14 residues. Germline-derived CDR1 and CDR2 are LGHNA and YSLEER.